Listed below are T cell receptor beta chains from one sample, sequenced in a study of cytotoxic CD8 clonotypes in ibrutinib-treated CLL. The assay was immunoSEQ multiplex PCR, and TCRdb's table has in-frame clones only and misses some. The repertoire has 65,000 to 90,000 clones, roughly 83% of them found once; the top ten carry around 37%. The sequenced sample was PBMCs, obtained after 24 months of ibrutinib treatment. All receptors come from a human donor with chronic lymphocytic leukemia. CDR3s include the opening cysteine and the closing phenylalanine or tryptophan. A D gene is named only where the DNA matches it firmly. The size field is filled for only some rows; it gives once, few, many or a size class.

d_gene	abundance	v_gene	j_gene	CDR3nt	CDR3aa
-	-	TRBV10-3	TRBJ2-1	TGTGCCATCAGTGAGACCAGTAATGAGCAGTTCTTC	CAISETSNEQFF
-	few	TRBV28	TRBJ2-3	TGTGCCAGCAGTTTATCGGGGAGGGGGACGACCGGCGGAGATACGCAGTATTTT	CASSLSGRGTTGGDTQYF
-	-	TRBV5-1	TRBJ2-6	TGCGCCAGCAGCTTACGGGAGAACTCTGGGGCCAACGTCCTGACTTTC	CASSLRENSGANVLTF
-	-	TRBV4-3	TRBJ2-1	TGCGCCAGCAGCCAGGGGCCCCGTGGGGATGAGCAGTTCTTC	CASSQGPRGDEQFF
-	-	TRBV2	TRBJ2-5	TGTGCCAGCAGTCCCTTTGCGGGGGCGGCCCAGTACTTC	CASSPFAGAAQYF
-	-	TRBV28	TRBJ2-7	TGTGCCAGCAGTTTGATGGGTTACGAGCAGTACTTC	CASSLMGYEQYF
TRBD2	-	TRBV19	TRBJ2-7	TGTGCCAGTAGTATCGGACTAGCGGGGATCTACGAGCAGTACTTC	CASSIGLAGIYEQYF
TRBD1	-	TRBV7-9	TRBJ1-5	TGTGCCAGCAGCTCGACAGGGTATAGTCAGCCCCAGCATTTT	CASSSTGYSQPQHF
-	-	TRBV6-5	TRBJ1-2	TGTGCCAGCAGTTACGCCCCGACGGGGAAGGGCTACACCTTC	CASSYAPTGKGYTF
TRBD2	-	TRBV2	TRBJ2-7	TGTGCCAGCAGGACCACTAGCGGGAGGGCCTACGAGCAGTACTTC	CASRTTSGRAYEQYF
-	-	TRBV19	TRBJ1-5	TGTGCCAGTAGCAGGGTGGGGGATAGCAATCAGCCCCAGCATTTT	CASSRVGDSNQPQHF
-	-	TRBV18	TRBJ1-1	TGTGCCAGCTCACGGGACCCAGCCACTGAAGCTTTCTTT	CASSRDPATEAFF
-	-	TRBV5-6	TRBJ2-1	TGTGCCAGCAGCTTGACTAGCAATGAGCAGTTCTTC	CASSLTSNEQFF
TRBD1	-	TRBV15	TRBJ2-5	TGTGCCACCAGCCCGGGACAGGAGTCAAAAGAGACCCAGTACTTC	CATSPGQESKETQYF
-	-	TRBV7-2	TRBJ1-1	TGTGCCAGCAGCTTGCAGGGCCATATGAACACTGAAGCTTTCTTT	CASSLQGHMNTEAFF
-	few	TRBV6-1	TRBJ1-1	TGTGCCAGCAGTGAGTCGATGAACACTGAAGCTTTCTTT	CASSESMNTEAFF
-	-	TRBV11-2	TRBJ1-1	TGTGCCAGCAGCCACCGGGGGGACACTGAAGCTTTCTTT	CASSHRGDTEAFF
TRBD2	-	TRBV9	TRBJ2-3	TGTGCCAGCAGCTCCCCGACGGGGGAGGGCCTCACAGATACGCAGTATTTT	CASSSPTGEGLTDTQYF
TRBD2	-	TRBV27	TRBJ2-2	TGTGCCAGCAGTTTGACTAGCGGGGCGAACACCGGGGAGCTGTTTTTT	CASSLTSGANTGELFF
TRBD1	-	TRBV2	TRBJ2-4	TGTGCCAGCAGCGGACAGGGGGCCTACAAAAACATTCAGTACTTC	CASSGQGAYKNIQYF
-	-	TRBV11-3	TRBJ2-2	TGTGCCAGCAGCCAGATGGGGGACACCGGGGAGCTGTTTTTT	CASSQMGDTGELFF
-	-	TRBV7-9	TRBJ2-7	TGTGCCAGCAGTACCCAGGGGCGCTCCTACGAGCAGTACTTC	CASSTQGRSYEQYF
TRBD2	-	TRBV5-1	TRBJ2-7	TGCGCCAGCAGCTTGACCGGCCCCACTAGCGGGAACCACGAGCAGTACTTC	CASSLTGPTSGNHEQYF
TRBD1	many	TRBV2	TRBJ1-1	TGTGCCAGCAGTCGTACAGGGGACCTAGAAGCTTTCTTT	CASSRTGDLEAFF
TRBD1	-	TRBV4-1	TRBJ1-2	TGCGCCAGCAGCCAAGAATTCCTACAGGGGGCGGCTTATGGCTACACCTTC	CASSQEFLQGAAYGYTF
-	-	TRBV30	TRBJ1-1	TGTGCCTGGATGATCATGGGGGGAACTGAAGCTTTCTTT	CAWMIMGGTEAFF
-	-	TRBV5-1	TRBJ2-7	TGCGCCAGCAGCTCCCGGACAGGTCCTAATCGGGGGGAGCAGTACTTC	CASSSRTGPNRGEQYF
TRBD2	-	TRBV5-4	TRBJ2-7	TGTGCCAGCAGCAGGAGACTAGCGGGCGGGGAATCCGAGCAGTACTTC	CASSRRLAGGESEQYF
TRBD2	-	TRBV4-3	TRBJ2-1	TGCGCCAGCAGCCAAGATCTAGCGGGAGGCACCAGCTCCTACAATGAGCAGTTCTTC	CASSQDLAGGTSSYNEQFF
-	-	TRBV5-5	TRBJ2-7	TGTGCCAGCAGCTTGGTCAGAAGTTCCTACGAGCAGTACTTC	CASSLVRSSYEQYF
-	-	TRBV5-4	TRBJ2-3	TGTGCCAGCAGCCCCCTTGGTAGCGGTGGGGATACGCAGTATTTT	CASSPLGSGGDTQYF
TRBD1	-	TRBV28	TRBJ2-2	TGTGCCAGCAGTCCCGCAGGGGGCCCCACCGGGGAGCTGTTTTTT	CASSPAGGPTGELFF
-	-	TRBV5-1	TRBJ2-2	TGCGCCAGCAGCTTGGGTGGTGGACTCCCGGTCACCGGGGAGCTGTTTTTT	CASSLGGGLPVTGELFF
-	-	TRBV29-1	TRBJ2-1	TGCACGACAAAAACGGGGTACAATGAGCAGTTCTTC	CTTKTGYNEQFF
TRBD1	once	TRBV14	TRBJ2-5	TGTGCCAGCAGCCTTGGATTAAGGGACAGGGAAACAGAGACCCAGTACTTC	CASSLGLRDRETETQYF
-	-	TRBV7-6	TRBJ2-2	TGTGCCAGCAGCTTAGTGGGTGGAGTACCCGGGGAGCTGTTTTTT	CASSLVGGVPGELFF
-	once	TRBV7-9	TRBJ2-3	TGTGCCAGCAGCCCCAGTTCTTGGGGCGATACGCAGTATTTT	CASSPSSWGDTQYF
TRBD2	-	TRBV4-2	TRBJ2-7	TGTGCCAGCAGCCAGACGATCGGGCTAGCGGGAGGCCGCAGCTCCTACGAGCAGTACTTC	CASSQTIGLAGGRSSYEQYF
-	-	TRBV28	TRBJ2-7	TGTGCCAGCAGTTTCCTAGCAGCCTACGAGCAGTACTTC	CASSFLAAYEQYF
TRBD2	-	TRBV10-2	TRBJ2-1	TGCGCCAGCAGTGAGGCGGGAGGTATGGATGAGCAGTTCTTC	CASSEAGGMDEQFF
TRBD1	-	TRBV4-1	TRBJ1-5	TGCGCCAGCAGCGGTTCCGGGACAGGGGTCCAGCCCCAGCATTTT	CASSGSGTGVQPQHF
-	-	TRBV9	TRBJ2-1	TGTGCCAGCAGCGCCCGGGACCGCCGGGGCTCCTACAATGAGCAGTTCTTC	CASSARDRRGSYNEQFF
-	-	TRBV5-1	TRBJ2-1	TGCGCCAGCAGCTTGGTGGGTCCGGAAAACAATGAGCAGTTCTTC	CASSLVGPENNEQFF
TRBD1	-	TRBV28	TRBJ1-2	TGTGCCAGCAGGGGGACAGACTATGGCTACACCTTC	CASRGTDYGYTF
TRBD2	-	TRBV5-4	TRBJ2-7	TGTGCCAGCAGCCTAGGACTAGGACGAACCTACGAGCAGTACTTC	CASSLGLGRTYEQYF
TRBD2	-	TRBV4-2	TRBJ2-2	TGTGCCAGCAGCCAAGAGTCAGCGGGAGGGGCCGGGGAGCTGTTTTTT	CASSQESAGGAGELFF
TRBD2	-	TRBV9	TRBJ2-3	TGTGCCAGCAGCGCCGGGACTAGCGGGAGCACAGATACGCAGTATTTT	CASSAGTSGSTDTQYF
TRBD2	-	TRBV7-9	TRBJ2-5	TGTGCCAGCAGCTTGAGGGGACTAGCGGTAAGAGAGACCCAGTACTTC	CASSLRGLAVRETQYF
TRBD1	-	TRBV12-5	TRBJ2-2	TGTGCTAGTGGTTGGGGACAGGGGTCCGGGGAGCTGTTTTTT	CASGWGQGSGELFF
TRBD2	-	TRBV14	TRBJ2-1	TGTGCCAGCAGCCAAGGGGGACTAGCGGGAGGGAACTACAATGAGCAGTTCTTC	CASSQGGLAGGNYNEQFF
-	-	TRBV29-1	TRBJ2-3	TGCAGCGGCCGTTGGGGGGCGAGAGATACGCAGTATTTT	CSGRWGARDTQYF
TRBD2	-	TRBV7-9	TRBJ2-7	TGTGCCAGCAGCCCATATACTAGCGTCGAGCAGTACTTC	CASSPYTSVEQYF
-	-	TRBV2	TRBJ2-2	TGTGCCAGCAGTGGGAGACTGGGCGGGGAGCTGTTTTTT	CASSGRLGGELFF
TRBD1	-	TRBV19	TRBJ2-2	TGTGCCAGTAGTATACGAGGGGGCGCGGGCGGGGAGCTGTTTTTT	CASSIRGGAGGELFF
TRBD1	-	TRBV28	TRBJ1-1	TGTGCCAGCAGACCTACCCGGACAGGGGGTAGGAACACTGAAGCTTTCTTT	CASRPTRTGGRNTEAFF
-	-	TRBV7-9	TRBJ2-3	TGTGCCAGCAGCTCTTGGGAAACAGATACGCAGTATTTT	CASSSWETDTQYF